This TCR beta chain stems from a study of identical twins. The study, taken as a whole, reports: Insertions were reduced in abundant cord blood beta clonotypes but not in memory repertoires. Out-of-frame TCR alpha sharing in monozygotic twins exceeded recombination model predictions. Invariant populations such as MAIT and iNKT cells could partly muddle zero-insertion analyses.

It was template switching that added a universal primer site, and there were unique molecular identifiers on the cDNA. TCRdb re-called the 5' RACE reads through MiXCR, storing one row per CDR3 protein. Of roughly 1.6 million distinct CDR3 sequences listed, under 35% are singletons. In germline, CDR1 is MNHEY, CDR2 SVGEGT. Trimming shortened V by 2 bases and J by 3 bases, and 8 bases separated the two germline ends. The CDR3 runs to 14 residues. A note on this clonotype: Its antigen remains unknown.

The rearrangement links TRBV6-2 or TRBV6-3 to TRBJ1-5; D unclear. The clonotype comes from a newborn girl in good health. The source material was cord blood. The CDR3 is CASSYRGNNQPQHF. The CDR3 DNA sequence: TGTGCCAGCAGTTACCGGGGAAACAATCAGCCCCAGCATTTT.